The 29 T cell receptor beta chains listed next were all sequenced from one sample in a study of early T cells in non-severe SARS-CoV-2 infection. TCRdb redid the calling of the 5' RACE reads with MiXCR, one entry per CDR3 protein. The sample has tens of thousands of distinct CDR3 sequences; just under 9% are singletons. The sequenced sample was whole blood. The receptor set was obtained from an adult who was a healthcare worker with PCR-confirmed SARS-CoV-2 infection or an uninfected control (not recorded which).

This clonotype was counted only a few times. This chain connects TRBV6-1 to TRBJ1-1; D ambiguous. The CDR3 is made up of 12 amino acids. Trimming pared 7 bases from V and 8 bases from J, leaving 14 bases between. The germline gives CDR1 MNHNS, CDR2 SASEGT. The CDR3 DNA is TGTGCCAGCAAGCGGGGTTCGCCAGAAGCTTTCTTT. Encoded protein: CASKRGSPEAFF.

This clonotype was counted at least ten times. The gene calls are TRBV6-5 and TRBJ2-7; D is uncertain. In germline, CDR1 is MNHEY, CDR2 SVGAGI. With 4 bases removed from V and 5 bases from J, the gap between germline ends came to 18 bases. The CDR3 loop spans 15 amino acids. The CDR3 bases are TGTGCCAGCAGTTCCACGGGCCCTGGAGCTAACGAGCAGTACTTC. Translating gives CASSSTGPGANEQYF.

V usage is TRBV6-6 and J usage is TRBJ2-3; D is possibly TRBD1 (5 bases). The CDR3 extends over 14 amino acids. The germline V and J ends were trimmed by 4 bases and 1 base, with 9 bases remaining between them. Germline values: CDR1 MNHNY, CDR2 SVGAGI (reference sequence). The CDR3 DNA reads as TGTGCCAGCAGTTGGGGCGGCCGCACAGATACGCAGTATTTT. Protein sequence: CASSWGGRTDTQYF.

This clonotype was detected ten times or more. The V and J genes are TRBV29-1 and TRBJ2-2; the D gene is possibly TRBD1 (6 bases). The CDR3 contains 14 residues. Looked up from germline, CDR1 is SQVTM and CDR2 is ANQGSEA. V was pared by 7 bases and J by 2 bases, with 14 bases between. Here the CDR3 reads CSAIQGPNTGELFF. Written as DNA, the CDR3 is TGCAGCGCTATACAGGGCCCAAACACCGGGGAGCTGTTTTTT.

The chain joins TRBV28 to TRBJ1-2; TRBD1 is a possible D gene (5 bases). This CDR3 region has 13 residues. V was shortened by 7 bases and J by 8 bases, with 17 bases between the two germline ends. The germline V gene encodes CDR1 MDHEN and CDR2 SYDVKM. CDR3 in amino acids: CASTRPGGGGYTF. In nucleotides, the CDR3 is TGTGCCAGCACCCGGCCGGGCGGGGGAGGCTACACCTTC.

This clonotype was detected a few times. The chain combines TRBV5-1 with TRBJ1-1; TRBD1 matches at 12 bases. The CDR3 runs 16 residues. J gave up 5 bases and V 4 bases, and 9 bases lay outside the gene matches. Germline CDR1 reads SGHRS; CDR2 reads YFSETQ. DNA for the CDR3: TGCGCCAGCAGCGCGGGGACAGGGGGCTTTAGGACTGAAGCTTTCTTT. Translating it yields CASSAGTGGFRTEAFF.

In this sample, this clonotype turned up a few times. The chain employs TRBV5-4 and TRBJ1-1, with a possible D match to TRBD1 (5 bases). V gave up 4 bases and J gave up 11 bases, with 18 bases separating them. The CDR3 runs 13 residues. Per germline, CDR1 SGHNT and CDR2 YYREEE (reference sequence). This CDR3 reads CASSPGSGGYAFF. The DNA for the CDR3 is TGTGCCAGCAGCCCCGGGTCGGGGGGTTACGCTTTCTTT.

This clonotype was recorded at least ten times. This rearrangement joins TRBV7-8 to TRBJ1-6; the match to TRBD1 covers 7 bases. V lost 6 bases to trimming and J lost 6 bases; unmatched junction nucleotides: 5. The CDR3 has 14 amino acids. The germline CDR1 and CDR2 sequences are SGHVS and FQNEAQ. The CDR3 DNA reads as TGTGCCAGCAGTCACGGGACAGTTAATTCACCCCTCCACTTT. As protein: CASSHGTVNSPLHF. Full variable domain (remainder filled in from reference TRBV7-8 and TRBJ1-6): GAGVSQSPRYKVAKRGQDVALRCDPISGHVSLFWYQQALGQGPEFLTYFQNEAQLDKSGLPSDRFFAERPEGSVSTLKIQRTQQEDSAVYLCASSHGTVNSPLHFGNGTRLTVT.

This rearrangement joins TRBV7-2 to TRBJ1-1; 8 bases fit TRBD1. CDR3 length: 14 amino acids. CDR1 and CDR2 (germline): SGHTA, FQGNSA. V gave up 4 bases and J gave up 2 bases; unmatched junction bases: 3. The DNA of the CDR3 is TGTGCCAGCAGCTCGGACAGGGTTAACACTGAAGCTTTCTTT. The encoded protein is CASSSDRVNTEAFF.

This clonotype was counted at least ten times. The chain carries TRBV12-3 or TRBV12-4 and TRBJ2-2, with a possible D match to TRBD2 (5 bases). V was pared by 6 bases and J by 6 bases, with 17 bases between. This CDR3 spans 15 amino acids. The CDR3 nucleotides are TGTGCCAGCAGACTCGGGGTCTCTAGAGCCGGGGAGCTGTTTTTT. This encodes CASRLGVSRAGELFF.

The sample holds many counts of this clonotype. The chain links TRBV21-1 to TRBJ1-5; TRBD1, the table's D call, lacks a check against the DNA. TRBV21-1 is flagged as a pseudogene. CDR3 length: 15 amino acids. The CDR3 bases are TGTGCCAGCAGCAAAAACAGGGGAGGCAATCAGCCCCAGCATTTT. This codes for CASSKNRGGNQPQHF.

This clonotype was counted many times. This chain connects TRBV11-2 to TRBJ2-5; 11 positions agree with TRBD2. Germline V lookup: CDR1 SGHAT, CDR2 FQNNGV. This CDR3 contains 16 residues. Unmatched junction bases numbered 12, after V lost 7 bases and J lost 5 bases. CDR3 sequence: CASTSPSGRMRETQYF. The CDR3 region has the DNA TGTGCCAGCACCTCCCCTAGCGGGAGGATGCGGGAGACCCAGTACTTC.

The sample holds a few counts of this clonotype. V gene TRBV6-5 combines with J gene TRBJ2-7; D ambiguous. This CDR3 comprises 14 residues. Germline-derived CDR1 and CDR2 are MNHEY and SVGAGI. Trimming took off 2 bases at V and 4 bases at J, with 12 bases between the two ends. CDR3 in amino acids: CASSYGQDRYEQYF. DNA for the CDR3: TGTGCCAGCAGTTACGGGCAGGACCGATACGAGCAGTACTTC.

This clonotype was recorded at least ten times. The chain is built from TRBV7-2 and TRBJ2-3; tentatively, D is TRBD1 or TRBD2 (6 bases each). V was clipped by 3 bases and J by 2 bases, with 12 bases between them. The length of the CDR3 is 15 residues. Germline CDR1 SGHTA, CDR2 FQGNSA. The CDR3 nucleotides read TGTGCCAGCAGCTTGGGGGGCTACCCCACAGATACGCAGTATTTT. It specifies CASSLGGYPTDTQYF.

Details on this clonotype: A much bigger clone sits one base away, suggesting this may be a read error. The chain joins TRBV29-1 to TRBJ1-5; a weak D match, TRBD1 (5 bases). Per the germline V gene, CDR1 is SQVTM and CDR2 is ANQGSEA. This CDR3 contains 12 residues. The CDR3 loop reads CSAGARDHPQHF. CDR3 DNA sequence: TGCAGCGCCGGGGCCAGGGATCACCCCCAGCATTTT.

V gene TRBV20-1 combines with J gene TRBJ2-3, with D unresolved. The ends were cut back, 3 bases at V and 11 bases at J, with 12 bases in the middle. This CDR3 is built from 11 residues. The V gene's germline CDR1 is DFQATT and CDR2 SNEGSKA (reference sequence). CDR3 in amino acids: CSASQILRQYF. CDR3 DNA: TGCAGTGCTAGCCAAATACTACGGCAGTATTTT.

The rearrangement uses TRBV18 and TRBJ2-5, with a tentative D call TRBD2 (6 bases). The CDR3 loop spans 15 amino acids. Trimming shortened V by 4 bases and J by 1 base, and 13 bases separated the two germline ends. The V gene's germline CDR1 is KGHSH and CDR2 LQKENI. CDR3 sequence: CASSLVGGTQETQYF. The CDR3 DNA sequence: TGTGCCAGCTCACTGGTAGGCGGGACCCAAGAGACCCAGTACTTC. The whole variable domain, filled in from reference TRBV18 and TRBJ2-5, reads NAGVMQNPRHLVRRRGQEARLRCSPMKGHSHVYWYRQLPEEGLKFMVYLQKENIIDESGMPKERFSAEFPKEGPSILRIQQVVRGDSAAYFCASSLVGGTQETQYFGPGTRLLVL.

The DNA of the CDR3 is TGTGCCAGCAGCTTGTCCGGGACAGGGGCTGGTGAGCAGTTCTTC. Its translation is CASSLSGTGAGEQFF. The chain carries TRBV5-6 and TRBJ2-1; 10 bases fit TRBD1. Trimming cost V 1 base and J 9 bases; bases outside gene matches: 7. Germline assignment: CDR1 SGHDT and CDR2 YYEEEE. The CDR3 sequence is 15 residues long.

This clonotype was counted between two and nine times. The chain uses TRBV11-2 and TRBJ2-5, with unresolved D. The CDR3 extends over 12 amino acids. From germline, CDR1 is SGHAT and CDR2 FQNNGV. V was pared by 0 bases and J by 2 bases, with 1 base between. This CDR3 reads CASSLEQETQYF. The CDR3, as DNA: TGTGCCAGCAGCTTAGAGCAAGAGACCCAGTACTTC. The full variable domain, with the rest looked up from reference TRBV11-2 and TRBJ2-5, is EAGVAQSPRYKIIEKRQSVAFWCNPISGHATLYWYQQILGQGPKLLIQFQNNGVVDDSQLPKDRFSAERLKGVDSTLKIQPAKLEDSAVYLCASSLEQETQYFGPGTRLLVL.

DNA of the CDR3: TGTGCCTGGGGCCCCAATACAAGGGAAAACTATAACACTGAAGCTTTCTTT. As protein: CAWGPNTRENYNTEAFF. The chain has TRBV30 and TRBJ1-1; D is unresolved. The CDR3 covers 17 residues. Trimming cost V 5 bases and J 2 bases, with 24 bases left between them. CDR1 is GTSNPN and CDR2 is SVGIG in the germline V gene (reference sequence).

The table lists this clonotype with a few counts. The chain carries TRBV29-1 and TRBJ2-1; a weak D match, TRBD1 (6 bases). V lost 3 bases, J lost 8 bases, and 11 bases lay in between. CDR1 and CDR2 (germline): SQVTM, ANQGSEA. The CDR3 covers 12 residues. The CDR3 sequence is CSVDTGSYEQFF. Written as DNA, the CDR3 is TGCAGCGTTGACACAGGGTCCTATGAGCAGTTCTTC.

The gene calls are TRBV4-3 and TRBJ1-1; 9 bases line up with TRBD1. The CDR3 loop spans 15 amino acids. V lost 3 bases and J lost 4; bases outside the gene matches: 6. CDR1 and CDR2 (germline): LGHNA, YSLEER. As DNA, the CDR3 is TGCGCCAGCAGCCATCAGGGACAGGGAGCCACTGAAGCTTTCTTT. Encoded protein: CASSHQGQGATEAFF.

This clonotype was seen repeatedly, ten times or more. The chain has TRBV11-2 and TRBJ2-1, with D possibly matching TRBD2 (7 bases). The CDR3 contains 16 residues. Germline CDR1 and CDR2: SGHAT and FQNNGV. V lost 4 bases to trimming and J lost 0 bases, with 13 bases between them. CDR3 in amino acids: CASSSGASGSYNEQFF. DNA for the CDR3: TGTGCCAGCAGCTCAGGGGCTAGCGGCTCCTACAATGAGCAGTTCTTC.

CDR3 protein: CASRGQPPNTGELFF. CDR3 nucleotides: TGTGCCAGCAGGGGCCAGCCCCCGAACACCGGGGAGCTGTTTTTT. This chain joins TRBV2 and TRBJ2-2; D unclear. Trimming took 6 bases from V and 0 from J, leaving 11 bases between them. The CDR3 sequence is 15 residues long. Germline V gives CDR1 SNHLY, CDR2 FYNNEI.

This clonotype was found many times. The rearrangement links TRBV6-2 or TRBV6-3 to TRBJ2-1; D may be TRBD2 (5 bases). The CDR3 runs 16 residues. Between the trimmed V and J ends, which lost 5 bases and 3 bases, there was a span of 17 bases. Germline CDR1 reads MNHEY; CDR2 reads SVGEGT. The CDR3 coding sequence is TGTGCCAGCAGTCAACCGGGGTCCAACTACTACAATGAGCAGTTCTTC. Translated, it gives CASSQPGSNYYNEQFF.

This clonotype was seen repeatedly, ten times or more. The chain uses TRBV7-2 and TRBJ2-4, with D maybe TRBD1 (5 bases). V was trimmed by 4 bases and J by 2 bases, leaving 12 bases between them. The CDR3 extends over 15 amino acids. Germline V gene sequence: CDR1 SGHTA, CDR2 FQGNSA. CDR3 sequence reads: CASSSEQESKNIQYF. Written as DNA, the CDR3 is TGTGCCAGCAGCTCAGAACAGGAGTCCAAAAACATTCAGTACTTC. The variable domain in full, with the rest retrieved from reference TRBV7-2 and TRBJ2-4, is GAGVSQSPSNKVTEKGKDVELRCDPISGHTALYWYRQSLGQGLEFLIYFQGNSAPDKSGLPSDRFSAERTGGSVSTLTIQRTQQEDSAVYLCASSSEQESKNIQYFGAGTRLSVL.

This clonotype has ten or more counts. The chain has TRBV18 and TRBJ1-2, with unresolved D. Germline V gene data show CDR1 as KGHSH and CDR2 as LQKENI. The CDR3 contains 14 residues. V was shortened by 1 base and J by 0 bases, with 6 bases between the two germline ends. As DNA, the CDR3 is TGTGCCAGCTCACCACAGGGAGCTAACTATGGCTACACCTTC. Its protein product is CASSPQGANYGYTF.

This chain links TRBV14 with TRBJ2-3; 13 bases map to TRBD2. Germline V CDR1 and CDR2: SGHDN, FVKESK. With V trimmed by 3 bases and J by 5 bases, 2 bases remained unmatched. The CDR3 has 15 amino acids. Here the CDR3 DNA reads TGTGCCAGCAGCCAGGGGACTAGCGGGGTAGATACGCAGTATTTT. Translated, it gives CASSQGTSGVDTQYF.

This chain uses TRBV9 with TRBJ1-2; D not resolved. Germline V gene sequence: CDR1 SGDLS, CDR2 YYNGEE. Trimming took 0 bases from V and 4 from J, leaving 13 bases between them. This CDR3 comprises 15 residues. The CDR3 DNA reads as TGTGCCAGCAGCGTAGGGACCGATGAACTCTATGGCTACACCTTC. Translation gives CASSVGTDELYGYTF.